What follows are 29 T cell receptor beta chains derived from one specimen sequenced in a study of tumor and adjacent non-tumor tissue in lung cancer. A modified ARM-PCR protocol with three rounds of nested PCR amplified TCRbeta. MiXCR, applied by TCRdb to the multiplex PCR reads, yields one record per CDR3 protein. The sample has fewer than 150,000 distinct CDR3 sequences; around 61% are singletons. The template was RNA from unsorted bulk tissue. The sample taken for sequencing was lung tumor tissue. These receptors were obtained from a man between 60 and 70 years old with small cell lung cancer.

Concerning this clonotype: This sequence may be a read error, since a much larger clone differs from it by one base. This sequence joins TRBV6-1 and TRBJ2-1, with unresolved D. This CDR3 contains 12 residues. Deletions cut 11 bases from V and 14 bases from J, with 22 bases between. Germline assignment: CDR1 MNHNS and CDR2 SASEGT. CDR3 in DNA: TGTGCCTGCCGTTCGACCGGGCTCCTTAAGTTCTTC. This translates into CACRSTGLLKFF.

On this clonotype itself: A much larger clone lies one base from this, so it may be a read error. V is TRBV6-1 and J is TRBJ2-3, with 9 positions matching TRBD2. V was pared by 9 bases and J by 1 base, with 2 bases of the junction left unmatched. Germline V gives CDR1 MNHNS, CDR2 SASEGT. There are 13 residues in the CDR3. The CDR3 bases are TGTGCCAGGTTAGCGGGGGGCACAGATACGCAGTATTTT. This sequence encodes CARLAGGTDTQYF.

This clonotype was recorded at least ten times. This chain links TRBV29-1 with TRBJ2-1; 9 bases match TRBD1. J gave up 3 bases and V 8 bases, and 5 bases lay outside the gene matches. This CDR3 region has 13 residues. The germline gives CDR1 SQVTM, CDR2 ANQGSEA. The CDR3 sequence is CSSRDRVYNEQFF. The CDR3, as DNA: TGCAGCTCCCGGGACAGGGTCTACAATGAGCAGTTCTTC.

The V call is TRBV12-3 or TRBV12-4, the J call TRBJ1-2; 11 nucleotides align to TRBD1. CDR3 length: 13 residues. V dropped 6 bases and J dropped 7; count of bases not matched to a gene: 4. The CDR3 sequence: CASRGQGAAGYTF. The CDR3 DNA follows: TGTGCCAGCAGAGGACAGGGGGCGGCTGGCTACACCTTC.

This clonotype was observed many times. The chain carries TRBV11-3 and TRBJ2-1; the match to TRBD2 covers 15 bases. Germline loops: CDR1 SGHNT, CDR2 YENEEA. J lost 9 bases, V lost 5 bases, and 5 bases had no gene match. The CDR3 has 15 amino acids. CDR3 bases: TGTGCCAGCAGCCCCCGGACTAGCGGGAGGGCTGAGCAGTTCTTC. It specifies CASSPRTSGRAEQFF.

This clonotype was counted at least ten times. This chain uses TRBV20-1 with TRBJ1-6; TRBD1 matches at 7 bases. V was pared by 4 bases and J by 7 bases, with 7 bases of the junction left unmatched. The CDR3 length is 14 residues. Germline V gene lookup returns CDR1 DFQATT and CDR2 SNEGSKA (reference sequence). CDR3 amino acids: CSATMDRINSPLHF. The CDR3 DNA follows: TGCAGTGCTACAATGGACAGGATCAATTCACCCCTCCACTTT.

As for this clonotype: The CDR3 end shows no conserved phenylalanine or tryptophan, and so a read error is likely. The chain joins TRBV20-1 to TRBJ2-5, with D possibly being TRBD2 (5 bases). The V gene's germline CDR1 is DFQATT and CDR2 SNEGSKA (reference sequence). V dropped 6 bases and J dropped 0 bases, with 11 bases sitting between them. The CDR3 is 13 amino acids. The chain's CDR3 is CSALTDYQETQYL. CDR3 bases: TGCAGTGCCCTGACGGACTACCAAGAGACCCAGTACTTA.

Details on this clonotype: An end of the junction differs from the germline gene, which may be a read error. The chain carries TRBV29-1 and TRBJ1-1; possibly TRBD1 for D (5 bases). This CDR3 contains 13 residues. Germline assignment: CDR1 SQVTM and CDR2 ANQGSEA. In DNA form, the CDR3 reads TGCAGTGTTGTTAAAGGGGTAAACATTGAAGCTTTCTTT. This encodes CSVVKGVNIEAFF.

As regards this clonotype: Possible read error: a much larger clone is one base away. The genes are TRBV12-3 or TRBV12-4 and TRBJ1-5; D not certain. This CDR3 contains 15 residues. CDR3 DNA: TGTGCCAGCAGTTTTGGAGGCCATAGCTATCAGCCCCAGCATTTT. It specifies CASSFGGHSYQPQHF.

To note about this clonotype: A read error is likely, as this CDR3 ends without the conserved phenylalanine or tryptophan. This chain links TRBV6-1 with TRBJ2-7, with TRBD1 identical over 8 bases. Per germline, CDR1 MNHNS and CDR2 SASEGT. There are 13 residues in the CDR3. The V gene end was trimmed by 8 bases and the J gene end by 3 bases; junction bases not matched to a gene: 6. The DNA of the CDR3 is TGTGCCAGCCGGACAGGGCAAAACTACGAGCAGTACTCC. Protein sequence: CASRTGQNYEQYS.

This rearrangement joins TRBV12-3 or TRBV12-4 to TRBJ1-3; a weak D match, TRBD1 (5 bases). This CDR3 is 16 amino acids long. V was shortened by 3 bases and J by 0 bases, with 12 bases between the two germline ends. In DNA form, the CDR3 reads TGTGCCAGCAGTTTTTTAGCGGGGGACTCTGGAAACACCATATATTTT. Its translation: CASSFLAGDSGNTIYF.

As to this clonotype: A much larger clonotype is one base distant, so this may be a read error. No conserved phenylalanine or tryptophan ends this CDR3, so it is likely a read error. The rearrangement links TRBV5-4 to TRBJ2-2; D remains ambiguous. There are 13 residues in the CDR3. V was cut by 4 bases and J by 4 bases, with 8 bases left in between. Germline loops: CDR1 SGHNT, CDR2 YYREEE (reference sequence). The CDR3 loop is CASSLMGTGELFL. CDR3 DNA: TGTGCCAGCAGCCTAATGGGCACCGGGGAGCTGTTTTTA.

Regarding this clonotype: An end of the junction does not agree with germline; a read error may underlie this. V is TRBV6-5 and J is TRBJ2-2; 7 bases line up with TRBD1. The CDR3 sequence is 14 residues long. Germline CDR1 MNHEY, CDR2 SVGAGI. The CDR3 region has the DNA TGTGCCAGCAATTACAGGGACAGCACCGGGGAGCTGTTATTT. This codes for CASNYRDSTGELLF.

As concerns this clonotype: The junction does not match germline at one end; this may be a read error. The chain couples TRBV11-2 to TRBJ2-1; D might be TRBD2 (6 bases). CDR3 length: 14 residues. Germline loops: CDR1 SGHAT, CDR2 FQNNGV. The CDR3 DNA reads TGTGCCAACAGCTTAGGGAGGATGGACAATGTGCAGTTATTC. This encodes CANSLGRMDNVQLF.

Regarding this clonotype: Being one base from a much bigger clone, this may be a read error. The genes are TRBV20-1 and TRBJ1-2; no reliable D call. CDR1 is DFQATT and CDR2 is SNEGSKA in the germline V gene (reference sequence). The CDR3 covers 14 residues. V was clipped by 6 bases and J by 5 bases, with 19 bases between them. The DNA of the CDR3 is TGCAGTGCCAGCCTGGATCAAGAAGGATATGGCTACACCTTC. This sequence encodes CSASLDQEGYGYTF.

Worth noting for this clonotype: Here the CDR3 omits its conserved ending phenylalanine or tryptophan, so a read error is the likely source. The chain uses TRBV6-1 and TRBJ2-3; no definite D call. This CDR3 spans 11 amino acids. CDR1 and CDR2 from the germline V gene are MNHNS and SASEGT. CDR3 sequence (DNA): TGTGTCAGCAGTGTAGAAGATACGCAGTATTTG. Encoded protein: CVSSVEDTQYL.

The chain employs TRBV5-6 and TRBJ2-7; no clear D. Germline assignment: CDR1 SGHDT and CDR2 YYEEEE. This CDR3 is built from 14 residues. Trimming took off 0 bases at V and 2 bases at J, with 9 bases between the two ends. CDR3 in DNA: TGTGCCAGCAGCTTGGGTTTAACAACCTACGAGCAGTACTTC. It codes for CASSLGLTTYEQYF.

The sample holds a few counts of this clonotype. Mismatch with germline at one junction end may stem from a read error. The J gene is TRBJ1-1, the V gene TRBV29-1, with D uncertain. The germline gives CDR1 SQVTM, CDR2 ANQGSEA. CDR3 length equals 12 residues. CDR3: CSVGVTDYEAFF. The CDR3 nucleotides are TGCAGTGTTGGGGTTACAGATTATGAAGCTTTCTTT.

Worth noting for this clonotype: One end of the junction fails to match germline, which may point to a read error. The chain joins TRBV20-1 to TRBJ2-1; possibly TRBD1 for D (6 bases). Per the germline V gene, CDR1 is DFQATT and CDR2 is SNEGSKA (reference sequence). This CDR3 region has 15 residues. The CDR3 DNA follows: TGCAGTACTAGAGATATCGCAGGGGTTTACAATGTGCAGTTCTTC. Encoded protein: CSTRDIAGVYNVQFF.

The chain has TRBV20-1 and TRBJ2-3; 7 nucleotides align to TRBD2. J lost 5 bases, V lost 5 bases, and 22 bases had no gene match. This CDR3 has 18 amino acids. CDR1 is DFQATT, CDR2 SNEGSKA, per germline (reference sequence). CDR3 bases: TGCAGTGCTCCGGGACTTGGGGGAGGGGCCCTCGATTTAGATACGCAGTATTTT. This translates into CSAPGLGGGALDLDTQYF.

Concerning this clonotype itself: The junction shows a germline mismatch at one end, possibly a read error. The chain links TRBV4-2 to TRBJ2-2, with D maybe TRBD2 (7 bases). The CDR3 spans 14 residues. CDR1 and CDR2 from the germline V gene are LGHNA and YNFKEQ. The CDR3 loop reads CANEGGGRKGELFF. DNA for the CDR3: TGTGCCAACGAGGGGGGCGGGAGAAAGGGGGAACTGTTTTTT.

This sequence joins TRBV29-1 and TRBJ2-7; D possibly corresponds to TRBD1 (6 bases). In germline, CDR1 is SQVTM, CDR2 ANQGSEA. The germline V and J ends were trimmed by 8 bases and 3 bases, with 17 bases remaining between them. The length of the CDR3 is 13 residues. CDR3 loop: CSTRQVASYEQYF. CDR3 nucleotides: TGCAGCACGAGACAGGTGGCGAGCTACGAGCAGTACTTC.

With respect to this clonotype: This may be a read error: a much more frequent sequence differs by one nucleotide. The chain links TRBV29-1 to TRBJ2-1, with 8 bases identical to TRBD2. Unmatched junction bases numbered 17, after V lost 8 bases and J lost 11 bases. In germline, CDR1 is SQVTM, CDR2 ANQGSEA. This CDR3 comprises 14 residues. CDR3 residues: CSTLSGRFDHKQFF. The DNA of the CDR3 is TGCAGCACGTTGAGCGGGAGATTTGATCATAAGCAGTTCTTC.

As for this clonotype: Its ends do not fully match the called genes, so a read error is possible. The CDR3 DNA follows: TGTACCAGCAGCCACGAACTAGCGGGAAACAATGAGCAATTCTTC. Amino acids: CTSSHELAGNNEQFF. The V call is TRBV11-2, the J call TRBJ2-1; 10 bases match TRBD2. CDR3 length: 15 amino acids. Germline assignment: CDR1 SGHAT and CDR2 FQNNGV.

Remarks on this clonotype: A much larger clonotype is one base distant, so this may be a read error. The chain has TRBV6-5 and TRBJ1-3, with D uncertain. V dropped 2 bases and J dropped 5 bases, with 10 bases sitting between them. The CDR3 runs 14 residues. Germline loops: CDR1 MNHEY, CDR2 SVGAGI. CDR3 protein: CASSYGPSRNTIYF. The DNA for the CDR3 is TGTGCCAGCAGTTACGGCCCTTCTAGAAACACCATATATTTT.

With regard to this clonotype: This may be a read error: a much more frequent sequence differs by one nucleotide. This chain connects TRBV20-1 to TRBJ1-6, with D perhaps matching TRBD1 (5 bases). Germline-derived CDR1 and CDR2 are DFQATT and SNEGSKA (reference sequence). The CDR3 loop spans 11 amino acids. The CDR3 reads CNASTGTSGHF. The CDR3 DNA follows: TGCAATGCTAGCACCGGGACCTCCGGCCACTTT.

About this clonotype itself: The CDR3 end shows no conserved phenylalanine or tryptophan, and so a read error is likely. The DNA is left out, because the CDR3 cannot be placed on it with certainty; the CDR3 is given as TCRdb lists it. The chain couples TRBV20-1 to TRBJ1-6; the table gives TRBD1 as D, unverified against the DNA. Germline V gene sequence: CDR1 DFQATT, CDR2 SNEGSKA (reference sequence). The CDR3 is 18 residues long, ends included. The CDR3 region is CSARDSPGSWSYNSPLNL.

A word on this clonotype: The CDR3 ends on some other residue instead of the conserved phenylalanine or tryptophan, so this is likely a read error. V gene TRBV6-6 combines with J gene TRBJ1-4; 8 bases are a match to TRBD1. V gave up 5 bases and J gave up 6 bases; unmatched junction bases: 8. Germline V lookup: CDR1 MNHNY, CDR2 SVGAGI (reference sequence). This CDR3 comprises 15 residues. The CDR3 spells CASSPPTGEDEKLFS. As DNA, the CDR3 is TGTGCCAGCAGTCCCCCGACAGGGGAGGATGAAAAACTGTTTTCT.

Notes on this clonotype: Given a much more abundant clone one base away, this may be a read error. The chain employs TRBV28 and TRBJ1-2; unclear D gene. Germline V gene data show CDR1 as MDHEN and CDR2 as SYDVKM. Trimming left V 5 bases short and J 8 bases short, with 12 bases between. The CDR3 spans 12 residues. The CDR3 spells CASSQSLQGYTF. CDR3 bases: TGTGCCAGCAGTCAATCGTTACAAGGCTACACCTTC.